This TCR beta chain stems from a study of PD-L1 blockade in urothelial cancer. The CDR3 extends over 15 amino acids. V shed 0 bases, J shed 8 bases, and the junction held 9 bases outside the gene matches. The germline V gene encodes CDR1 SGDLS and CDR2 YYNGEE. Assay used: immunoSEQ multiplex PCR; TCRdb lists only in-frame clones, some missing. Among more than 35,000 clones, about 93% were seen once, and the ten largest hold more than 6.5%. This chain links TRBV9 with TRBJ1-2, with 8 bases identical to TRBD1. The TCR was taken from a man between 65 and 85 years old with urothelial cancer. The material sequenced was PBMCs, taken around atezolizumab (anti-PD-L1) treatment. The CDR3 is CASSVGGQGAKGYTF. The CDR3 DNA sequence: TGTGCCAGCAGCGTAGGGGGGCAGGGGGCGAAAGGCTACACCTTC.